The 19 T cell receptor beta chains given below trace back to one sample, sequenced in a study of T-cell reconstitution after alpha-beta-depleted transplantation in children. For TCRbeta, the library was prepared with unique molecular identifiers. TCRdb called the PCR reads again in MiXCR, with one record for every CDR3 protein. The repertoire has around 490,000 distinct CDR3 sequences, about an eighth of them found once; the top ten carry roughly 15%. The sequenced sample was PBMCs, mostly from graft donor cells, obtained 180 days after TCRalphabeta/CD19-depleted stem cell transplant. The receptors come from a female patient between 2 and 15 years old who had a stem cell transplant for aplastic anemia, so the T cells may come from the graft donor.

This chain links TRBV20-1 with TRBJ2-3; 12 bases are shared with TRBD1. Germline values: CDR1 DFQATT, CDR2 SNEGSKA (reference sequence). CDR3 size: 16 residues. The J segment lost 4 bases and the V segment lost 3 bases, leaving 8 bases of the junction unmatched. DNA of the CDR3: TGCAGTGCTAGTCGCGGGACAGGGGGCCGGGCAGATACGCAGTATTTT. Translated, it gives CSASRGTGGRADTQYF.

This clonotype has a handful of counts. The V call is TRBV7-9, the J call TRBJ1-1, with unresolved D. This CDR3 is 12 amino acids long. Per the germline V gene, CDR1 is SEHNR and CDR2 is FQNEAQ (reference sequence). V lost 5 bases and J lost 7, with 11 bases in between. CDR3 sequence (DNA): TGTGCCAGCAGCAATACAGAGGTTGAAGCTTTCTTT. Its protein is CASSNTEVEAFF.

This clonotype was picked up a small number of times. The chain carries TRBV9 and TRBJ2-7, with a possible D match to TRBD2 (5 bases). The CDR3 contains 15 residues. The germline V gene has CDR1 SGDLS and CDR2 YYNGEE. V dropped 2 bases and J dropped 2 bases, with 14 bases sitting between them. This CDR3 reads CASSVGLGITYEQYF. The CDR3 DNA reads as TGTGCCAGCAGCGTCGGACTTGGGATCACCTACGAGCAGTACTTC.

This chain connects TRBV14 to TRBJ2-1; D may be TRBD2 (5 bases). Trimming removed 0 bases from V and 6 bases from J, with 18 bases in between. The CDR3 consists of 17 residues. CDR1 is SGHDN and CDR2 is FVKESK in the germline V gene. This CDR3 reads CASSQDRLLVSLNEQFF. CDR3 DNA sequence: TGTGCCAGCAGCCAAGATCGCCTACTAGTTTCCCTCAATGAGCAGTTCTTC.

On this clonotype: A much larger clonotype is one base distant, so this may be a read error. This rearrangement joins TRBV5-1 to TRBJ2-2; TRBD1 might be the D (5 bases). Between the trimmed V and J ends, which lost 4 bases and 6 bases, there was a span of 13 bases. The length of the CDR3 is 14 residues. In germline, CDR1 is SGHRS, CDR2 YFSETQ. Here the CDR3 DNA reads TGCGCCAGCAGCCACCGACAGCCCCCCGGGGAGCTGTTTTTT. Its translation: CASSHRQPPGELFF.

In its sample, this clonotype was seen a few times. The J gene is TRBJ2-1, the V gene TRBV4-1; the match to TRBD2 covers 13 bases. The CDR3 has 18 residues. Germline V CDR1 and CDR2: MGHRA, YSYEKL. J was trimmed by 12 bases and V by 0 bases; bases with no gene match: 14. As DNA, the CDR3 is TGCGCCAGCAGCCAAGATCGGTTGCCGGGACTAGCGGGGCAGCGGCAGTTCTTC. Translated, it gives CASSQDRLPGLAGQRQFF.

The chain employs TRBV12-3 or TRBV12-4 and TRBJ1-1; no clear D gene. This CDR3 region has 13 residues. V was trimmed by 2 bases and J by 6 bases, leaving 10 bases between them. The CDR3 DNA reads TGTGCCAGCAGTTTATTTCTGGTTCCTGAAGCTTTCTTT. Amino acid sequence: CASSLFLVPEAFF.

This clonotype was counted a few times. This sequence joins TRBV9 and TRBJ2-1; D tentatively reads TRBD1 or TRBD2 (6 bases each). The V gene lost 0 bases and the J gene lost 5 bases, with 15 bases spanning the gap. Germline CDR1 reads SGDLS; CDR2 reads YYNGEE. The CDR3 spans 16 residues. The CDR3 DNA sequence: TGTGCCAGCAGCGTAGAAGGGGGGAGCATCAACAATGAGCAGTTCTTC. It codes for CASSVEGGSINNEQFF.

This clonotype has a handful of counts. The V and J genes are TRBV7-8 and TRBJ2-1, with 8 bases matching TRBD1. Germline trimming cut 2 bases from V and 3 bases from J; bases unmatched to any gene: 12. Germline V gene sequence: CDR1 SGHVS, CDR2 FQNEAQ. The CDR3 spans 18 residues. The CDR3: CASSLKGQVSRGYNEQFF. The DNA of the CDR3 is TGTGCCAGCAGCTTAAAGGGACAGGTTTCGAGAGGCTACAATGAGCAGTTCTTC.

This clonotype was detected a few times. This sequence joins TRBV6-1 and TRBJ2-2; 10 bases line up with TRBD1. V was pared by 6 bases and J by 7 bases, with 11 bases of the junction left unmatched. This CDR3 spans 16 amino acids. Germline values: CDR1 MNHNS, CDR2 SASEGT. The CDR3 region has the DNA TGTGCCAGCAGAGACCGGGACAGGGGAATCGGCGGGGAGCTGTTTTTT. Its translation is CASRDRDRGIGGELFF.

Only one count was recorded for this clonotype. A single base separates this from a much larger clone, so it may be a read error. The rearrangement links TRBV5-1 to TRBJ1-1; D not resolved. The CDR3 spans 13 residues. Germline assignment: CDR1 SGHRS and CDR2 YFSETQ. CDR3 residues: CASSLGQDAESFF. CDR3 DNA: TGCGCCAGCAGCTTGGGGCAGGACGCTGAATCTTTCTTT.

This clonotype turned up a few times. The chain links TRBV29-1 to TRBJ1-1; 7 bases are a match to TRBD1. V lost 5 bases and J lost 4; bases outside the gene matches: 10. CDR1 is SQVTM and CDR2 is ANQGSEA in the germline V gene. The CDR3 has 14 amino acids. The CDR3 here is CSVHPQGKATEAFF. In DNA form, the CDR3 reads TGCAGCGTTCATCCACAGGGGAAGGCCACTGAAGCTTTCTTT.

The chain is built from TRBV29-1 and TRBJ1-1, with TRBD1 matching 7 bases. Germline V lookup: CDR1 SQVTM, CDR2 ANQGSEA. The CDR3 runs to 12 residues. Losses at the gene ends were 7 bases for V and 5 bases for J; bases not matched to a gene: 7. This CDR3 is CSGRQGPTEAFF. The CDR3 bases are TGCAGCGGTCGACAGGGCCCGACTGAAGCTTTCTTT.

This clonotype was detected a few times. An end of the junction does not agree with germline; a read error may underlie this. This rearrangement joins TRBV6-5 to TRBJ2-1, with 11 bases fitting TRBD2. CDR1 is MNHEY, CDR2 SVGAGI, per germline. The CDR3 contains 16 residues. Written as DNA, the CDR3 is TGTGCCAGCAGTTACCAACTAGCGGGAGATTACATTGAGCAGTTCTTC. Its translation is CASSYQLAGDYIEQFF.

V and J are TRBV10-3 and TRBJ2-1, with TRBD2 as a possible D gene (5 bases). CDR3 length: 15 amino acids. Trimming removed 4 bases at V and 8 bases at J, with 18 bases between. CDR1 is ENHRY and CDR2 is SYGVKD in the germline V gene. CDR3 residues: CAISVHPDSTDEQFF. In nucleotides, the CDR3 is TGTGCCATCAGTGTCCATCCGGACTCCACCGATGAGCAGTTCTTC.

DNA for the CDR3: TGCGCCAGCAGCCCTTGGACTAGCGGGAGTGGAGAGACCCAGTACTTC. Amino acid sequence: CASSPWTSGSGETQYF. The J gene is TRBJ2-5, the V gene TRBV5-1; the match to TRBD2 covers 13 bases. Germline CDR1 and CDR2: SGHRS and YFSETQ. Germline trimming cut 4 bases from V and 4 bases from J; bases unmatched to any gene: 7. CDR3 length equals 16 residues.

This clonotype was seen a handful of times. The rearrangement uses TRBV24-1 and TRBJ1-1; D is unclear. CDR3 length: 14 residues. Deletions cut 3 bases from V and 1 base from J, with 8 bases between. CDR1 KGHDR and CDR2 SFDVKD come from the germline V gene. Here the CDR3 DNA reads TGTGCCACCAGTGATACGGACCAGAACACTGAAGCTTTCTTT. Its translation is CATSDTDQNTEAFF.

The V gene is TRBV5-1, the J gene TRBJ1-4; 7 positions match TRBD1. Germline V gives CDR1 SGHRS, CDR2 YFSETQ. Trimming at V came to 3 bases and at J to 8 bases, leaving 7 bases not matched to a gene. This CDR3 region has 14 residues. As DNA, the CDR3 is TGCGCCAGCAGCTCCCGGGACAGTGGAGAAAAACTGTTTTTT. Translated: CASSSRDSGEKLFF.

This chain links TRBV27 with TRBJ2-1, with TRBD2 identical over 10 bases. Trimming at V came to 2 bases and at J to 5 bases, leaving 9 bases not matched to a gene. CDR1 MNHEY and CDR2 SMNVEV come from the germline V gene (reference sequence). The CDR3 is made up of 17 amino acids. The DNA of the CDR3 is TGTGCCAGCAGTTTAGGAGCGGGAGGGCCGGGGAACAATGAGCAGTTCTTC. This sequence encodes CASSLGAGGPGNNEQFF.